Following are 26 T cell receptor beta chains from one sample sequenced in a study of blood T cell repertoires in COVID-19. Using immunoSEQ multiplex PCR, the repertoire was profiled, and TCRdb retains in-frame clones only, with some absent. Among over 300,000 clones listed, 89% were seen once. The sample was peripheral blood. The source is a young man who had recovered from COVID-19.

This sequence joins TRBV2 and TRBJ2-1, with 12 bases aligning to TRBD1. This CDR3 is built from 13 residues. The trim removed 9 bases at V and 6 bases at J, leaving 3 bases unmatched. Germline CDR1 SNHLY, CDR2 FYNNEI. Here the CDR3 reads CARGTGGFNEQFF. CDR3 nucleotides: TGTGCCAGAGGGACAGGGGGCTTCAATGAGCAGTTCTTC.

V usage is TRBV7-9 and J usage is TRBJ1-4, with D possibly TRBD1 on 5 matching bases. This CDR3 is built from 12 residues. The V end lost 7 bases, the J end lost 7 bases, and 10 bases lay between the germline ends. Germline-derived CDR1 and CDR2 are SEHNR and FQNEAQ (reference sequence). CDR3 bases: TGTGCCAGCACTTCAAGGGGTGAAAAACTGTTTTTT. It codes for CASTSRGEKLFF.

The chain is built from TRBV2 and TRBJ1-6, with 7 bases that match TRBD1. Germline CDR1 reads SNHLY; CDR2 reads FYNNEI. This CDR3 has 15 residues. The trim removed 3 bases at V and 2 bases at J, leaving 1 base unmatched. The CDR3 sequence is CASSEGTAYNSPLHF. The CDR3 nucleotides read TGTGCCAGCAGTGAGGGGACAGCCTATAATTCACCCCTCCACTTT.

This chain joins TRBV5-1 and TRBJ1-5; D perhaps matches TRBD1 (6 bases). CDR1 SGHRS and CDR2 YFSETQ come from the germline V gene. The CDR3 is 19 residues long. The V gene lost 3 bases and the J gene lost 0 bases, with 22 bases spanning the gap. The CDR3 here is CASSYLPGQGLYSNQPQHF. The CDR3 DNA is TGCGCCAGCAGCTATCTTCCGGGACAAGGTCTATATAGCAATCAGCCCCAGCATTTT. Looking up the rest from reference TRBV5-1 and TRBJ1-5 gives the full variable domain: KAGVTQTPRYLIKTRGQQVTLSCSPISGHRSVSWYQQTPGQGLQFLFEYFSETQRNKGNFPGRFSGRQFSNSRSEMNVSTLELGDSALYLCASSYLPGQGLYSNQPQHFGDGTRLSIL.

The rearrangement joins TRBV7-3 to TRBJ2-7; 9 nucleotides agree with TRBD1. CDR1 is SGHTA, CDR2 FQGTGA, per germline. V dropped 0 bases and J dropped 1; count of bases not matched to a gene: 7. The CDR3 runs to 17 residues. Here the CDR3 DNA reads TGTGCCAGCAGCTTAACTTTGGACAGGGGCGCATCCTACGAGCAGTACTTC. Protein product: CASSLTLDRGASYEQYF.

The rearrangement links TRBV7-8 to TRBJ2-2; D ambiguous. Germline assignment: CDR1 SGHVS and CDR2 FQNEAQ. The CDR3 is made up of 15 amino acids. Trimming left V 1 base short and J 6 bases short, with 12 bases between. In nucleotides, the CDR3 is TGTGCCAGCAGCTTAGGTTACCAATCGGCCGGGGAGCTGTTTTTT. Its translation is CASSLGYQSAGELFF.

The CDR3 protein is CASSQAAEGETNYGYTF. The CDR3 coding sequence is TGTGCCAGCAGCCAAGCGGCCGAGGGGGAGACAAACTATGGCTACACCTTC. V usage is TRBV4-2 and J usage is TRBJ1-2; weak D call: TRBD1 (6 bases). V was cut by 1 base and J by 2 bases, with 17 bases left in between. Germline V CDR1 and CDR2: LGHNA, YNFKEQ. This CDR3 contains 17 residues.

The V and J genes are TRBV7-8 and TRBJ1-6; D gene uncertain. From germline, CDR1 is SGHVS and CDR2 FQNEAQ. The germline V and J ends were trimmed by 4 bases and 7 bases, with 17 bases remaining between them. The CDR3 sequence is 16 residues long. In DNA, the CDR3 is TGTGCCAGCAGCTCCACGGCGCGGGGAGACAATTCACCCCTCCACTTT. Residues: CASSSTARGDNSPLHF.

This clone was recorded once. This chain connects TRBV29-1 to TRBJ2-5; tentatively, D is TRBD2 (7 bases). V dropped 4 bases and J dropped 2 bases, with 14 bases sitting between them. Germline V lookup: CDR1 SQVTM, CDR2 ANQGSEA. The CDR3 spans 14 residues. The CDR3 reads CSVGGGAGQETQYF. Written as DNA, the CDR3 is TGCAGCGTTGGGGGGGGCGCGGGTCAAGAGACCCAGTACTTC. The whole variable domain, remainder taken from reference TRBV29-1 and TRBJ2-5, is SAVISQKPSRDICQRGTSLTIQCQVDSQVTMMFWYRQQPGQSLTLIATANQGSEATYESGFVIDKFPISRPNLTFSTLTVSNMSPEDSSIYLCSVGGGAGQETQYFGPGTRLLVL.

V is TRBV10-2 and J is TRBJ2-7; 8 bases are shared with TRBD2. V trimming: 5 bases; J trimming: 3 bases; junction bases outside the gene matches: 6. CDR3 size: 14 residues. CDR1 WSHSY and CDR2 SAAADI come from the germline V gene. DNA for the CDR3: TGCGCCAGCAGTATCTCAGCGGGGGACTACGAGCAGTACTTC. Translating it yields CASSISAGDYEQYF.

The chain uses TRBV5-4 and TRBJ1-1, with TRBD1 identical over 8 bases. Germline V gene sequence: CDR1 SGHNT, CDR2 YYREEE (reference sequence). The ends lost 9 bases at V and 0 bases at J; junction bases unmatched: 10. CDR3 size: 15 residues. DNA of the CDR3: TGTGCCACCACACTGACAGGGGATTTGAACACTGAAGCTTTCTTT. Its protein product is CATTLTGDLNTEAFF.

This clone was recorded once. The CDR3 here is CASSLGGQYNYGYTF. The DNA of the CDR3 is TGCGCCAGCAGCTTGGGGGGACAATATAACTATGGCTACACCTTC. J is TRBJ1-2 and V is TRBV5-1; D is perhaps TRBD1 (6 bases). V was cut by 0 bases and J by 1 base, with 10 bases left in between. CDR1 and CDR2 from the germline V gene are SGHRS and YFSETQ. This CDR3 is built from 15 residues.

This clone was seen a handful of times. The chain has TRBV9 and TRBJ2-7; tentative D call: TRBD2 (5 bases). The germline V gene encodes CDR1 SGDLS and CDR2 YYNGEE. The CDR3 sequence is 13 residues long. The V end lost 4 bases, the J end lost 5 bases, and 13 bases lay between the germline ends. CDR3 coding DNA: TGTGCCAGCAGCCCAGGCGGGTTTGACGAGCAGTACTTC. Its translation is CASSPGGFDEQYF.

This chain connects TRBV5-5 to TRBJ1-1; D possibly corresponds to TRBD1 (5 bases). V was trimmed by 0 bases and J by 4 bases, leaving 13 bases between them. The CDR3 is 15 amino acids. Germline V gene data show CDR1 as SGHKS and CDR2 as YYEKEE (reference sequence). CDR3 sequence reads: CASSLALDSGTEAFF. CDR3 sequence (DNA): TGTGCCAGCAGCTTGGCCTTAGACAGTGGCACTGAAGCTTTCTTT.

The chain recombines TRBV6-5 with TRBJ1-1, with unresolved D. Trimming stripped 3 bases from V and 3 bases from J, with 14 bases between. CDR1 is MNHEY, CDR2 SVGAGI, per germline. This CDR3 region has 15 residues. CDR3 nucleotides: TGTGCCAGCAGTTATTCGACAAGTTCGGACACTGAAGCTTTCTTT. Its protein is CASSYSTSSDTEAFF.

The CDR3 sequence: CASSPGLASTGELFF. The DNA of the CDR3 is TGCGCCAGCAGCCCCGGACTAGCGAGCACCGGGGAGCTGTTTTTT. The chain couples TRBV5-1 to TRBJ2-2, with TRBD2 matching over 9 bases. CDR1 and CDR2 from the germline V gene are SGHRS and YFSETQ. V trimming: 4 bases; J trimming: 4 bases; junction bases outside the gene matches: 5. This CDR3 contains 15 residues.

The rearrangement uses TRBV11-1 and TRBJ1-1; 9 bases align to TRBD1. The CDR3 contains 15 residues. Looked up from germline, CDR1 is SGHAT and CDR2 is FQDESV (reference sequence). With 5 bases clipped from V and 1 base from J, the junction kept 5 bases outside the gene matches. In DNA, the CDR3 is TGTGCCAGCAGCGCACAGGGGGCAGGGAACACTGAAGCTTTCTTT. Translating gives CASSAQGAGNTEAFF. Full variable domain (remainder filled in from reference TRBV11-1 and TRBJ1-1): EAEVAQSPRYKITEKSQAVAFWCDPISGHATLYWYRQILGQGPELLVQFQDESVVDDSQLPKDRFSAERLKGVDSTLKIQPAELGDSAMYLCASSAQGAGNTEAFFGQGTRLTVV.

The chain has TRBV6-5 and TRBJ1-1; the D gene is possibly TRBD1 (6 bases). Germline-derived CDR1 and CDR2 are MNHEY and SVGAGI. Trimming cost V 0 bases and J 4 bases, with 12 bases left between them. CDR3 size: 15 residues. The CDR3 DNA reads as TGTGCCAGCAGTTACTCCAGGGGCACGGGCACTGAAGCTTTCTTT. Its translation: CASSYSRGTGTEAFF.

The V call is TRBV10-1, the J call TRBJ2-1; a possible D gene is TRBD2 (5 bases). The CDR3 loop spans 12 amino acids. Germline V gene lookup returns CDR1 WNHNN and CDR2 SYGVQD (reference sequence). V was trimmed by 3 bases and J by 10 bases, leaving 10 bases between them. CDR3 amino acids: CASSDPEVEQFF. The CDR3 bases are TGCGCCAGCAGTGATCCGGAGGTGGAGCAGTTCTTC.

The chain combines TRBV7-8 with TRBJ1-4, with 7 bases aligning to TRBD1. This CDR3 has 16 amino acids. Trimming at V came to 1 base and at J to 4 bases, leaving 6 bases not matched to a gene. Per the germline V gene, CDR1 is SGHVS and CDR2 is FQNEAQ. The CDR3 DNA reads TGTGCCAGCAGCTTAGATCCGGGACAGTATAATGAAAAACTGTTTTTT. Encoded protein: CASSLDPGQYNEKLFF.

CDR3 in amino acids: CATSDSIRGETQYF. The CDR3 coding sequence is TGTGCCACCAGTGATTCGATCAGGGGAGAGACCCAGTACTTC. The chain joins TRBV24-1 to TRBJ2-5, with D possibly TRBD1 on 6 matching bases. The CDR3 spans 14 residues. Germline V CDR1 and CDR2: KGHDR, SFDVKD. V was clipped by 2 bases and J by 4 bases, with 10 bases between them.

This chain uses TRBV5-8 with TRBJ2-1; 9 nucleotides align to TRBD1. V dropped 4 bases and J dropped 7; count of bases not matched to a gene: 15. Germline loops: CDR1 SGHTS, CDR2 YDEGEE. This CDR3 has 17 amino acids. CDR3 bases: TGTGCCAGCAGCCGTACCGCCACAGGACAGGGGAGGAATGAGCAGTTCTTC. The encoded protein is CASSRTATGQGRNEQFF.

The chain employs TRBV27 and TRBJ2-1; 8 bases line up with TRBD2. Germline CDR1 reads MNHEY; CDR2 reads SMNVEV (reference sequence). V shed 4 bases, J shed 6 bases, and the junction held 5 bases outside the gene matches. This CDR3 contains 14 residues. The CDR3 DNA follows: TGTGCCAGCAGTTCTTGGCTAGCGGGCAATGAGCAGTTCTTC. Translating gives CASSSWLAGNEQFF.

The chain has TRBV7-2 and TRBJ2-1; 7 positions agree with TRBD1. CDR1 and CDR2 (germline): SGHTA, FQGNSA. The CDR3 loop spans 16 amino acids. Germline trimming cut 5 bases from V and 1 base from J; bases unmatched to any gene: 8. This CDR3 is CASSHPGTASYNEQFF. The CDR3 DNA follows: TGTGCCAGCAGCCACCCCGGGACAGCGTCCTACAATGAGCAGTTCTTC.

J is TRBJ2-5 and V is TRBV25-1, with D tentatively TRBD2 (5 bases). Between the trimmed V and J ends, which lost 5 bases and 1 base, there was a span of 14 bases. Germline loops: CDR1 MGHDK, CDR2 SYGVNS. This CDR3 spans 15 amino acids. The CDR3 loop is CASSRLWTCQETQYF. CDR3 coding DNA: TGTGCCAGCAGTAGACTATGGACCTGCCAAGAGACCCAGTACTTC.

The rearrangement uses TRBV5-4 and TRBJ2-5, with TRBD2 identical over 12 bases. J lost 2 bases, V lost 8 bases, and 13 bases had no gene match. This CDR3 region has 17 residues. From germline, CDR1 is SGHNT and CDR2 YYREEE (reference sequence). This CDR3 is CASAFGRTSGKQETQYF. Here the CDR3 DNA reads TGTGCCAGTGCCTTTGGACGGACTAGCGGGAAACAAGAGACCCAGTACTTC.